Reported below is one T cell receptor beta chain. This specimen includes other DNA sequences encoding the same CDR3. Profiled with immunoSEQ multiplex PCR; TCRdb holds only in-frame clones, not every one. The sample consists of fewer than 110,000 clones, about 85% of them appearing once. These data belong to a study of blood T cell repertoires in COVID-19. The CDR3 is 14 amino acids. CDR1 SGDLS and CDR2 YYNGEE come from the germline V gene. V was clipped by 0 bases and J by 2 bases, with 7 bases between them. This clonotype was sampled from a woman between 70 and 85 years old with active or convalescent COVID-19. J is TRBJ2-3 and V is TRBV9; D might be TRBD1 (6 bases). Sequenced material: peripheral blood. The DNA of the CDR3 is TGTGCCAGCAGCGTAGGACAGGTCACAGATACGCAGTATTTT. Its translation is CASSVGQVTDTQYF.